These 26 T cell receptor beta chains originate from one sample sequenced in a study of blood T cell repertoires in COVID-19. Profiling relied on immunoSEQ multiplex PCR, and the TCRdb table lists in-frame clones only, not all of them. Of some 200,000 clones listed, 88% are singletons. The sample taken for sequencing was PBMCs or T cells enriched from blood (not recorded which). All receptors come from a woman in her 30s who had recovered from COVID-19.

This rearrangement joins TRBV9 to TRBJ1-2; D not resolved. The CDR3 is 14 residues long. Trimming left V 1 base short and J 3 bases short, with 10 bases between. From germline, CDR1 is SGDLS and CDR2 YYNGEE. The CDR3 DNA is TGTGCCAGCAGCGTACACGACATAGACTATGGCTACACCTTC. Protein sequence: CASSVHDIDYGYTF. Based on the CDR3 plus reference TRBV9 and TRBJ1-2, the full variable domain is DSGVTQTPKHLITATGQRVTLRCSPRSGDLSVYWYQQSLDQGLQFLIQYYNGEERAKGNILERFSAQQFPDLHSELNLSSLELGDSALYFCASSVHDIDYGYTFGSGTRLTVV.

The CDR3 sequence: CASRSPGSGNTIYF. Written as DNA, the CDR3 is TGTGCCAGCAGATCCCCGGGCTCTGGAAACACCATATATTTT. The chain uses TRBV6-5 and TRBJ1-3, with no clear D. The CDR3 totals 14 residues. V was pared by 6 bases and J by 0 bases, with 9 bases between. Germline lookup yields CDR1 MNHEY and CDR2 SVGAGI.

The V call is TRBV27, the J call TRBJ1-2, with 9 nucleotides matching TRBD1. In germline, CDR1 is MNHEY, CDR2 SMNVEV (reference sequence). This CDR3 comprises 15 residues. V dropped 6 bases and J dropped 4; count of bases not matched to a gene: 9. The CDR3 region has the DNA TGTGCCAGCAGGATGGACAGGGGAACCGTCTATGGCTACACCTTC. Its translation is CASRMDRGTVYGYTF.

The chain combines TRBV6-5 with TRBJ2-7, with D possibly being TRBD1 (6 bases). This CDR3 is 15 amino acids long. Trimming stripped 6 bases from V and 2 bases from J, with 17 bases between. CDR1 and CDR2 (germline): MNHEY, SVGAGI. CDR3 in amino acids: CASRMNQDRTYEQYF. DNA for the CDR3: TGTGCCAGCAGGATGAACCAGGACAGAACCTACGAGCAGTACTTC.

The chain links TRBV7-6 to TRBJ2-1; 10 positions match TRBD1. The CDR3 totals 16 residues. Per germline, CDR1 SGHVS and CDR2 FNYEAQ. V trimming: 5 bases; J trimming: 9 bases; junction bases outside the gene matches: 13. CDR3 region: CASSRLSGTGVIEQFF. The CDR3 region has the DNA TGTGCCAGCAGCCGACTTTCCGGGACAGGGGTGATTGAGCAGTTCTTC.

V is TRBV3-1 (or the pseudogene TRBV3-2) and J is TRBJ2-3; 9 nucleotides match TRBD2. V lost 0 bases, J lost 6 bases, and 4 bases stayed unmatched. Per the germline V gene, CDR1 is LGHDT and CDR2 is YNNKEL (reference sequence). The CDR3 length is 15 residues. The DNA of the CDR3 is TGTGCCAGCAGCCAAGAGCGGGGGGGCTTGGATACGCAGTATTTT. It yields the protein CASSQERGGLDTQYF.

The chain combines TRBV9 with TRBJ1-3; D uncertain. This CDR3 is 15 amino acids long. Looked up from germline, CDR1 is SGDLS and CDR2 is YYNGEE. The V end lost 0 bases, the J end lost 2 bases, and 9 bases lay between the germline ends. The CDR3 DNA reads TGTGCCAGCAGCGTAGCGGGGTCAACTGGAAACACCATATATTTT. Translation: CASSVAGSTGNTIYF.

This sequence joins TRBV5-1 and TRBJ1-4, with D possibly TRBD1 on 6 matching bases. Germline-derived CDR1 and CDR2 are SGHRS and YFSETQ. The V end lost 3 bases, the J end lost 5 bases, and 17 bases lay between the germline ends. The CDR3 has 16 residues. CDR3 DNA: TGCGCCAGCAGCTCCGGGACATCTAACTGGAATGAAAAACTGTTTTTT. Translating it yields CASSSGTSNWNEKLFF.

Here the CDR3 reads CASSGQPSLRDTEAFF. The CDR3 DNA follows: TGTGCCAGCAGCGGCCAACCGTCTCTTCGGGACACTGAAGCTTTCTTT. The chain has TRBV7-2 and TRBJ1-1; D gene uncertain. The CDR3 has 16 residues. The germline V gene encodes CDR1 SGHTA and CDR2 FQGNSA. Trimming shortened V by 5 bases and J by 3 bases, and 19 bases separated the two germline ends.

This chain uses TRBV14 with TRBJ1-4; TRBD1 is a possible D gene (6 bases). Germline loops: CDR1 SGHDN, CDR2 FVKESK. V was pared by 4 bases and J by 8 bases, with 17 bases between. There are 15 residues in the CDR3. CDR3 residues: CASSLLQGIEEKLFF. The CDR3 DNA reads as TGTGCCAGCAGCCTCCTCCAGGGGATTGAGGAAAAACTGTTTTTT.

This sequence joins TRBV5-4 and TRBJ1-2; perhaps TRBD1 as D (6 bases). The V end lost 4 bases, the J end lost 7 bases, and 20 bases lay between the germline ends. The CDR3 consists of 15 residues. Germline CDR1 reads SGHNT; CDR2 reads YYREEE (reference sequence). This chain's CDR3 is CASSAAGAKGGGYTF. DNA of the CDR3: TGTGCCAGCAGCGCAGCAGGCGCAAAAGGGGGTGGCTACACCTTC.

The chain links TRBV19 to TRBJ2-3; D is unresolved. In germline, CDR1 is LNHDA, CDR2 SQIVND (reference sequence). The CDR3 runs to 12 residues. The germline V and J ends were trimmed by 3 bases and 5 bases, with 6 bases remaining between them. The CDR3 loop is CASSISRDTQYF. The CDR3, as DNA: TGTGCCAGTAGTATTTCTAGAGATACGCAGTATTTT. Together with reference TRBV19 and TRBJ2-3, the CDR3 gives the full variable domain: DGGITQSPKYLFRKEGQNVTLSCEQNLNHDAMYWYRQDPGQGLRLIYYSQIVNDFQKGDIAEGYSVSREKKESFPLTVTSAQKNPTAFYLCASSISRDTQYFGPGTRLTVL.

This clone was counted many times. In the same sample, other DNA sequences code for this CDR3. This chain uses TRBV11-2 with TRBJ2-7, with a tentative D call TRBD2 (5 bases). The CDR3 contains 13 residues. The V gene lost 1 base and the J gene lost 6 bases, with 10 bases spanning the gap. Germline V gene data show CDR1 as SGHAT and CDR2 as FQNNGV. In DNA, the CDR3 is TGTGCCAGCAGCTTAGGTCTCGAGGGCGAGCAGTACTTC. Translation gives CASSLGLEGEQYF.

V gene TRBV6-5 combines with J gene TRBJ2-1; unclear D gene. The CDR3 contains 15 residues. In germline, CDR1 is MNHEY, CDR2 SVGAGI. Trimming took off 6 bases at V and 8 bases at J, with 20 bases between the two ends. The CDR3 loop reads CASRGRINLGYEQFF. The CDR3 DNA follows: TGTGCCAGCAGGGGCAGGATCAACCTTGGGTATGAGCAGTTCTTC.

The chain links TRBV11-2 to TRBJ2-2; unclear D gene. Trimming took off 2 bases at V and 2 bases at J, with 12 bases between the two ends. The CDR3 consists of 16 residues. Germline CDR1 is SGHAT and CDR2 is FQNNGV. CDR3 nucleotides: TGTGCCAGCAGCTTACAGGTCGCAAGAAACACCGGGGAGCTGTTTTTT. This encodes CASSLQVARNTGELFF.

The genes are TRBV9 and TRBJ1-1; D is unresolved. The CDR3 runs to 12 residues. Trimming cost V 4 bases and J 7 bases, with 11 bases left between them. Per the germline V gene, CDR1 is SGDLS and CDR2 is YYNGEE. The CDR3 sequence is CASSLERGEAFF. The DNA for the CDR3 is TGTGCCAGCAGCCTTGAACGGGGTGAAGCTTTCTTT.

This chain joins TRBV4-1 and TRBJ2-1; 7 bases align to TRBD2. V trimming: 0 bases; J trimming: 4 bases; junction bases outside the gene matches: 6. This CDR3 has 16 residues. Germline V gives CDR1 MGHRA, CDR2 YSYEKL. The CDR3 coding sequence is TGCGCCAGCAGCCAAGATTGGCTAGCGGTTTACAATGAGCAGTTCTTC. The encoded protein is CASSQDWLAVYNEQFF.

This clone is a singleton in its sample. The gene calls are TRBV4-1 and TRBJ1-2; D is perhaps TRBD1 (6 bases). The germline V gene has CDR1 MGHRA and CDR2 YSYEKL. The CDR3 loop spans 15 amino acids. V lost 4 bases, J lost 4 bases, and 16 bases lay in between. This CDR3 reads CASSRVGQSSYGYTF. The DNA for the CDR3 is TGCGCCAGCAGCCGAGTTGGACAGTCAAGCTATGGCTACACCTTC.

The V call is TRBV7-8, the J call TRBJ1-1, with D unresolved. Germline V CDR1 and CDR2: SGHVS, FQNEAQ. V was shortened by 1 base and J by 6 bases, with 6 bases between the two germline ends. The CDR3 has 12 residues. The chain's CDR3 is CASSLVGAEAFF. The CDR3 DNA is TGTGCCAGCAGCTTAGTCGGGGCTGAAGCTTTCTTT.

The chain combines TRBV5-1 with TRBJ1-2; 8 bases line up with TRBD1. The CDR3 consists of 13 residues. The junction had 8 bases not matched to a gene; V was cut back by 6 bases and J by 7 bases. The germline V gene has CDR1 SGHRS and CDR2 YFSETQ. The CDR3 DNA reads TGCGCCAGCACCCCCCAGGGGGCGACTGGCTACACCTTC. It specifies CASTPQGATGYTF.

The chain couples TRBV7-9 to TRBJ1-4, with D tentatively TRBD1 (5 bases). The CDR3 extends over 16 amino acids. V lost 5 bases and J lost 3, with 16 bases in between. Germline CDR1 reads SEHNR; CDR2 reads FQNEAQ (reference sequence). Here the CDR3 reads CASSHMGEDSNEKLFF. Here the CDR3 DNA reads TGTGCCAGCAGCCACATGGGGGAGGACTCTAATGAAAAACTGTTTTTT. Filled out from reference TRBV7-9 and TRBJ1-4, the complete variable domain reads DTGVSQNPRHKITKRGQNVTFRCDPISEHNRLYWYRQTLGQGPEFLTYFQNEAQLEKSRLLSDRFSAERPKGSFSTLEIQRTEQGDSAMYLCASSHMGEDSNEKLFFGSGTQLSVL.

This rearrangement joins TRBV5-8 to TRBJ2-2, with D perhaps matching TRBD1 (6 bases). CDR3 length equals 17 residues. Per the germline V gene, CDR1 is SGHTS and CDR2 is YDEGEE. V gave up 3 bases and J gave up 0 bases, with 15 bases separating them. CDR3 sequence: CASSSWGHRANTGELFF. CDR3 in DNA: TGTGCCAGCAGCTCCTGGGGACACAGGGCGAACACCGGGGAGCTGTTTTTT.

CDR3 residues: CASSSGQASYGYTF. Written as DNA, the CDR3 is TGTGCCAGCAGCTCGGGACAGGCCTCCTATGGCTACACCTTC. This sequence joins TRBV7-9 and TRBJ1-2; 8 bases align to TRBD1. The CDR3 is 14 amino acids. V was clipped by 4 bases and J by 4 bases; unmatched bases: 5. The germline gives CDR1 SEHNR, CDR2 FQNEAQ (reference sequence).

The count of this clone is one. This chain links TRBV11-2 with TRBJ1-1; D not resolved. The CDR3 extends over 14 amino acids. Germline V CDR1 and CDR2: SGHAT, FQNNGV. V was trimmed by 2 bases and J by 3 bases, leaving 10 bases between them. The CDR3 nucleotides are TGTGCCAGCAGCTTACTAGGCGGCGACACTGAAGCTTTCTTT. Translating gives CASSLLGGDTEAFF.

The rearrangement joins TRBV4-2 to TRBJ2-2, with 8 positions matching TRBD1. CDR1 LGHNA and CDR2 YNFKEQ come from the germline V gene. The J segment lost 7 bases and the V segment lost 1 base, leaving 11 bases of the junction unmatched. This CDR3 region has 17 residues. CDR3 bases: TGTGCCAGCAGCCAAGGAGAAGGGCAGGGGGCAATCGGGGAGCTGTTTTTT. This gives the protein CASSQGEGQGAIGELFF.

This chain joins TRBV7-3 and TRBJ2-3, with D possibly matching TRBD1 (6 bases). The germline V gene has CDR1 SGHTA and CDR2 FQGTGA. The CDR3 has 17 residues. Trimming stripped 1 base from V and 2 bases from J, with 16 bases between. CDR3 DNA: TGTGCCAGCAGCTTAAGATTAGGGGGATTTAACACAGATACGCAGTATTTT. This gives the protein CASSLRLGGFNTDTQYF. Full variable domain (missing parts from reference TRBV7-3 and TRBJ2-3): GAGVSQTPSNKVTEKGKYVELRCDPISGHTALYWYRQSLGQGPEFLIYFQGTGAADDSGLPNDRFFAVRPEGSVSTLKIQRTERGDSAVYLCASSLRLGGFNTDTQYFGPGTRLTVL.